This T cell receptor beta chain was sequenced for a study of cytomegalovirus exposure and HLA in healthy donors. TCRdb keeps only in-frame clones here, not all; method: immunoSEQ multiplex PCR. In the table there are more than 95,000 clones, approximately 88% of which are singletons. The validation cohort, a group of roughly 120 subjects, included the donors and was separate from the roughly 700-subject first cohort. This clonotype was obtained from a man aged 18 to 29 in good health and CMV-seronegative. Sequenced material: PBMCs.

CDR3 region: CASSQVDRISSYEQYF. The CDR3, as DNA: TGCGCCAGCAGCCAAGTTGACAGGATTTCTTCCTACGAGCAGTACTTC. The V gene is TRBV4-1, the J gene TRBJ2-7; D may be TRBD1 (6 bases). Germline CDR1 and CDR2: MGHRA and YSYEKL. CDR3 length equals 16 residues. V was trimmed by 1 base and J by 1 base, leaving 14 bases between them.